This is a list of T cell receptor beta chains from one sample in a study of Ad26.COV2.S vaccination and SARS-CoV-2 variants. The assay was immunoSEQ multiplex PCR, and TCRdb's table has in-frame clones only and misses some. The table lists some 300,000 clones, 85% of them singletons. This material consisted of peripheral blood, taken in a trial of Ad26.COV2.S vaccine versus placebo. The receptors originated from a person aged 18-60 years who received the Ad26.COV2.S COVID-19 vaccine or a placebo. CDR3s include the opening cysteine and the closing phenylalanine or tryptophan.

v_gene	CDR3aa
TRBV30	CAWNPLGSTDTQYF
TRBV5-1	CASSFDEGGDTEAFF
TRBV11-3	CASSLVGTGTVPGEQYF
TRBV4-2	CASSQDGTGSYEQYF
TRBV12-3/TRBV12-4	CASRRSPGARVEF
TRBV4-1	CASSQLQGHEQYF
TRBV7-9	CASSSFAVAEAFF
TRBV28	CASSLGGGAVETQYF
TRBV28	CASRPPGRPNEQFF
TRBV6-6	CASSYSALSPYNEQFF
TRBV28	CASRGGSYNEQFF
TRBV6-4	CASSESRGAFGYTF
TRBV7-9	CASGEVVETQYF
TRBV19	CASTSAGSGQPQHF
TRBV27	CASSIIGNEQFF
TRBV12-5	CASGLGGQRYEQYF
TRBV4-1	CASSRSATGFQETQYF
TRBV19	CASSAGGGTYEQYF
TRBV5-1	CASSLVGDKAELFF
TRBV10-3	CAIGTKNIQYF
TRBV10-1	CASSEGSGGLAFF
TRBV19	CASRQGAYSNQPQHF
TRBV29-1	CSAKPGTTDYGYTF
TRBV6-5	CASSYGANYGYTF
TRBV29-1	CSVVGQGVSYEQYF
TRBV6-5	CASTPEGLPYYEQYF
TRBV15	CATSRDLLLHLDRGSEKLFF
TRBV11-2	CASSLVRDPPLHF
TRBV2	CASSEWSGSSSGANVLTF
TRBV2	CASSFEGLANTGELFF
TRBV11-2	CASSLIRGELNEQYF
TRBV18	CASSSTGLSGNTIYF
TRBV29-1	CSVEDLSGGYYGYTF
TRBV15	CATGGANTEAFF
TRBV10-3	CAITRQGSDPYEQYF
TRBV6-5	CASCGGGVYNEQFF
TRBV5-1	CASSGDRGETQYF
TRBV28	CASSFWRENTEAFF
TRBV2	CARPTGGYGYTF
TRBV6-5	CASSYAGDLSGYTF
TRBV28	CAIAGTASAVETQYF
TRBV10-2	CASLGGDSGNTIYF
TRBV28	CASSLYDVPGGYTF
TRBV7-9	CASDLGGRGYEQYF
TRBV3-1/TRBV3-2	CASSQDQKQGSYGYTF
TRBV11-3	CASSDVGGSTDTQYF
TRBV5-8	CASRRNRDRAAEAFF
TRBV18	CASSPQKVSNQPQHF
TRBV29-1	CSVSDSPGNTIYF
TRBV7-6	CASSPTTGAHEKLFF
TRBV5-1	CASRYGVGPTGELFF
TRBV6-5	CASSFQPQGEEQYF
TRBV10-3	CAISRTDREAFF
TRBV7-2	CASSLLAGNSYEQYF